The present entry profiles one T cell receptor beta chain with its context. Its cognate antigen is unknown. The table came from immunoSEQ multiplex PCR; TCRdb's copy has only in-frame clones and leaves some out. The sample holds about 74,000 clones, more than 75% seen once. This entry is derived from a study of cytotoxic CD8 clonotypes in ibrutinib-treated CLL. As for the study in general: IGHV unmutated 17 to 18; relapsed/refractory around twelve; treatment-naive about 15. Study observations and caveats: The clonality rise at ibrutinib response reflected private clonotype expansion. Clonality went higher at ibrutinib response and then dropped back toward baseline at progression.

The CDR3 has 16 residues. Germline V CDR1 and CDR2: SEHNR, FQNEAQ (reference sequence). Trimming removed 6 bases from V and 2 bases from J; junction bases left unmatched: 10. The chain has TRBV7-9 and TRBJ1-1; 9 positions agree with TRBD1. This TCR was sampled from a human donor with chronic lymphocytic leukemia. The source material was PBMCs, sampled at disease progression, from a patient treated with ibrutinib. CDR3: CASRLWDRELNTEAFF. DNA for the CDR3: TGTGCCAGCAGATTATGGGACAGGGAACTCAACACTGAAGCTTTCTTT.